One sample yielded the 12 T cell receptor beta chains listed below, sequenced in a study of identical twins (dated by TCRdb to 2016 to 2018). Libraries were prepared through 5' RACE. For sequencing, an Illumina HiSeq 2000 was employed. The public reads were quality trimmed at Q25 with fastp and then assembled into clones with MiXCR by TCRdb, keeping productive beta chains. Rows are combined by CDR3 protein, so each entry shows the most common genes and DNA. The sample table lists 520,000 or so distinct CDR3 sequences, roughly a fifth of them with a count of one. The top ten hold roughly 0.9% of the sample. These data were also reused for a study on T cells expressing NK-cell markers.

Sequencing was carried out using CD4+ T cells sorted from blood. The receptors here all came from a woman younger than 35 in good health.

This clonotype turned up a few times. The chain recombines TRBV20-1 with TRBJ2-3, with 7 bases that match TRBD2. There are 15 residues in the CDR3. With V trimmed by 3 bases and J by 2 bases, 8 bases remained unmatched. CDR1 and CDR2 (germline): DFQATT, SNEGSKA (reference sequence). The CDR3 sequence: CSARVPAGNTDTQYF. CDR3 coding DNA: TGCAGTGCTAGGGTTCCAGCGGGGAACACAGATACGCAGTATTTT.

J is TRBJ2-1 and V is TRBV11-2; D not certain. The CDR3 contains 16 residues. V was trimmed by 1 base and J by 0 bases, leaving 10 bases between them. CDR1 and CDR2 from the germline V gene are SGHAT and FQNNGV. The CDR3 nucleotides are TGTGCCAGCAGCTTAGGAGTTTCCAGCTCCTACAATGAGCAGTTCTTC. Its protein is CASSLGVSSSYNEQFF. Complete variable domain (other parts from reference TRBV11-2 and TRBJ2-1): EAGVAQSPRYKIIEKRQSVAFWCNPISGHATLYWYQQILGQGPKLLIQFQNNGVVDDSQLPKDRFSAERLKGVDSTLKIQPAKLEDSAVYLCASSLGVSSSYNEQFFGPGTRLTVL.

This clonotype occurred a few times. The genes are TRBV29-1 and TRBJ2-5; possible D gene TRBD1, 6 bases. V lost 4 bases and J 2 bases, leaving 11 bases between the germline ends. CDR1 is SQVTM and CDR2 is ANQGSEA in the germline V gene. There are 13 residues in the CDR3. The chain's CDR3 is CSVGTELQETQYF. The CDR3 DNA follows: TGCAGCGTTGGGACAGAGTTACAAGAGACCCAGTACTTC.

CDR3 nucleotide sequence: TGCAGCGTTGGATCTGGGGCCAACGTCCTGACTTTC. Protein: CSVGSGANVLTF. The chain employs TRBV29-1 and TRBJ2-6; D unclear. With 4 bases removed from V and 1 base from J, the gap between germline ends came to 2 bases. This CDR3 is 12 amino acids long. Germline CDR1 SQVTM, CDR2 ANQGSEA.

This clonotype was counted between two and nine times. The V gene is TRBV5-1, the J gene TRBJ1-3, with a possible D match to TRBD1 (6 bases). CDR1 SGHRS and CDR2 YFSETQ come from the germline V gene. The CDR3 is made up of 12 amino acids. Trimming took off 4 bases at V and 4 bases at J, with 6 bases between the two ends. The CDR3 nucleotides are TGCGCCAGCAGCGACAGGGGAAACACCATATATTTT. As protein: CASSDRGNTIYF.

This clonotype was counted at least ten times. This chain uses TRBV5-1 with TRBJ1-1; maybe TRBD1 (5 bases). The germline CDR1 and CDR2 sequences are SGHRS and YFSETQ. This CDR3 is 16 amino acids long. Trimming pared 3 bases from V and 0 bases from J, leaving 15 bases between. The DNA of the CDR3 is TGCGCCAGCAGCTCTCAGGGCGGAGCGTTGAACACTGAAGCTTTCTTT. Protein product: CASSSQGGALNTEAFF. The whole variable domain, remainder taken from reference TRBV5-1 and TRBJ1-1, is KAGVTQTPRYLIKTRGQQVTLSCSPISGHRSVSWYQQTPGQGLQFLFEYFSETQRNKGNFPGRFSGRQFSNSRSEMNVSTLELGDSALYLCASSSQGGALNTEAFFGQGTRLTVV.

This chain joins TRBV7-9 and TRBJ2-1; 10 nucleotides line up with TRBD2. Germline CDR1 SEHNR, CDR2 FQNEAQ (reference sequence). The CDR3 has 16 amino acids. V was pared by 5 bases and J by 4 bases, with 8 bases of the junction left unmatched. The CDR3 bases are TGTGCCAGCAGCCCCCCCAGGACTAGCGGTTACAATGAGCAGTTCTTC. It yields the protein CASSPPRTSGYNEQFF.

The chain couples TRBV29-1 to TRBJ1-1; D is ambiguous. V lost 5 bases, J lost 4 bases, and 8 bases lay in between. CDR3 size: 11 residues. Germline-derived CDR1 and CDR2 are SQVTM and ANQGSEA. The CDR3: CSVIFVTEAFF. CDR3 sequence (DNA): TGCAGCGTTATTTTTGTCACTGAAGCTTTCTTT.

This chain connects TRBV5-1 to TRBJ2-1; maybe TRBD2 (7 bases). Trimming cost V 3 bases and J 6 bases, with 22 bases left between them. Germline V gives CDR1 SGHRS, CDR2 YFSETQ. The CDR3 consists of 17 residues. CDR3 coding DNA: TGCGCCAGCAGCTCGGGGGGCGGGCTAGCGGAGGGCAATGAGCAGTTCTTC. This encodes CASSSGGGLAEGNEQFF.

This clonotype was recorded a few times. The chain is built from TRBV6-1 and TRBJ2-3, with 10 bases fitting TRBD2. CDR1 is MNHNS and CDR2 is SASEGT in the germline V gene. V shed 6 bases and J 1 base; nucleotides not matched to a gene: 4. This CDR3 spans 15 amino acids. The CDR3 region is CASRRAGGGTDTQYF. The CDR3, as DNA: TGTGCCAGCAGACGAGCGGGGGGGGGCACAGATACGCAGTATTTT.

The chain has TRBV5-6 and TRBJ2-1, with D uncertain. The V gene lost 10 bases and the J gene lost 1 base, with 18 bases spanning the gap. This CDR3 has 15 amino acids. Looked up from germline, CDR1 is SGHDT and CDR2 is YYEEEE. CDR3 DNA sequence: TGTGCCTGGAGTGAGAGTCCCGGATCCTACAATGAGCAGTTCTTC. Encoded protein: CAWSESPGSYNEQFF.

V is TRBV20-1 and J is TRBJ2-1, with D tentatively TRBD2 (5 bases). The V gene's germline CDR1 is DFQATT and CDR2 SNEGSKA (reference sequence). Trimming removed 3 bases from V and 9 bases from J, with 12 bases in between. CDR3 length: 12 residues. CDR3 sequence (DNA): TGCAGTGCTAGGAGGGTAGGCGGTGAGCAGTTCTTC. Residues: CSARRVGGEQFF.